Listed here are 27 T cell receptor beta chains from one sample, sequenced in a study of OX40 agonist ivuxolimab in advanced cancers. TCRdb keeps only in-frame clones here, not all; method: immunoSEQ multiplex PCR. The sample has roughly 11,000 clones, about three quarters seen once. The source was CD4+ or CD8+ T cells sorted from blood, collected in a trial of the OX40 agonist ivuxolimab. The receptors were sampled from an adult with an advanced solid tumor such as melanoma, head and neck, liver or kidney cancer.

J is TRBJ2-1 and V is TRBV11-2; 12 nucleotides align to TRBD2. Germline V gene data show CDR1 as SGHAT and CDR2 as FQNNGV. The CDR3 is 17 amino acids. Germline trimming cut 3 bases from V and 9 bases from J; bases unmatched to any gene: 12. CDR3 amino acids: CASSLGLAGGPFGEQFF. The CDR3 DNA is TGTGCCAGCAGCTTGGGTCTAGCGGGAGGGCCATTTGGTGAGCAGTTCTTC.

This chain connects TRBV5-3 to TRBJ1-2, with TRBD1 matching over 9 bases. TRBV5-3 belongs to the ORF category, with a function that is uncertain. Trimming cost V 0 bases and J 5 bases; bases outside gene matches: 8. CDR3 size: 16 residues. CDR3 protein: CARSLGRQGGLYGYTF. For the CDR3, the DNA is TGTGCCAGAAGCTTGGGGAGACAGGGGGGTCTATATGGCTACACCTTC.

This chain connects TRBV29-1 to TRBJ2-7; a weak D match, TRBD2 (7 bases). The CDR3 totals 12 residues. Trimming stripped 6 bases from V and 2 bases from J, with 11 bases between. Germline CDR1 SQVTM, CDR2 ANQGSEA. CDR3 nucleotides: TGCAGCGTAAGAGGGGGGGCCTACGAGCAGTACTTC. Its translation is CSVRGGAYEQYF.

In this sample, this clone turned up once. The genes are TRBV4-1 and TRBJ2-7; 7 nucleotides match TRBD1. The CDR3 consists of 16 residues. CDR1 and CDR2 (germline): MGHRA, YSYEKL. V shed 3 bases, J shed 2 bases, and the junction held 10 bases outside the gene matches. In nucleotides, the CDR3 is TGCGCCAGCAGCCAGGTGGCCGGGACAGCTACCTACGAGCAGTACTTC. Encoded protein: CASSQVAGTATYEQYF.

The rearrangement uses TRBV7-6 and TRBJ2-3, with D hard to call. CDR3 size: 16 residues. Germline V gene lookup returns CDR1 SGHVS and CDR2 FNYEAQ. Trimming took off 3 bases at V and 2 bases at J, with 15 bases between the two ends. The CDR3 loop is CASSFFGGFFTDTQYF. CDR3 in DNA: TGTGCCAGCAGCTTCTTTGGCGGTTTTTTCACAGATACGCAGTATTTT.

The genes are TRBV13 and TRBJ2-7; D call uncertain. Germline CDR1 PRHDT, CDR2 FYEKMQ (reference sequence). V was trimmed by 5 bases and J by 0 bases, leaving 17 bases between them. CDR3 size: 16 residues. The CDR3: CASSHNLGTSSYEQYF. CDR3 sequence (DNA): TGTGCCAGCAGCCATAACCTGGGCACCAGCTCCTACGAGCAGTACTTC.

The chain couples TRBV16 to TRBJ1-5; 10 bases align to TRBD1. The CDR3 length is 18 residues. From germline, CDR1 is KGHSY and CDR2 FQNENV. V was clipped by 1 base and J by 3 bases; unmatched bases: 9. CDR3 amino acids: CASSQLSGQGGLNQPQHF. The CDR3 region has the DNA TGTGCCAGCAGCCAATTGTCTGGACAGGGGGGCCTCAATCAGCCCCAGCATTTT.

The chain couples TRBV9 to TRBJ2-3, with D unresolved. CDR1 SGDLS and CDR2 YYNGEE come from the germline V gene. V was clipped by 2 bases and J by 3 bases, with 7 bases between them. This CDR3 region has 13 residues. CDR3: CASSVRGTDTQYF. The CDR3 region has the DNA TGTGCCAGCAGCGTCAGAGGAACAGATACGCAGTATTTT.

This chain uses TRBV28 with TRBJ2-7; TRBD2 aligns across 14 bases. With V trimmed by 3 bases and J by 6 bases, 1 base remained unmatched. The CDR3 contains 14 residues. CDR1 is MDHEN, CDR2 SYDVKM, per germline. CDR3 loop: CASSFGLAGGEQYF. CDR3 nucleotides: TGTGCCAGCAGTTTTGGACTAGCGGGAGGCGAGCAGTACTTC. Filled out from reference TRBV28 and TRBJ2-7, the complete variable domain reads DVKVTQSSRYLVKRTGEKVFLECVQDMDHENMFWYRQDPGLGLRLIYFSYDVKMKEKGDIPEGYSVSREKKERFSLILESASTNQTSMYLCASSFGLAGGEQYFGPGTRLTVT.

The rearrangement joins TRBV27 to TRBJ2-1; 14 bases line up with TRBD2. The CDR3 is 14 amino acids. J lost 9 bases, V lost 4 bases, and 2 bases had no gene match. Per germline, CDR1 MNHEY and CDR2 SMNVEV (reference sequence). CDR3 bases: TGTGCCAGCAGTTCGGGACTAGCGGGAGTTGAGCAGTTCTTC. As protein: CASSSGLAGVEQFF.

The chain carries TRBV27 and TRBJ2-7; D ambiguous. The length of the CDR3 is 16 residues. V was shortened by 4 bases and J by 3 bases, with 19 bases between the two germline ends. Germline lookup yields CDR1 MNHEY and CDR2 SMNVEV (reference sequence). CDR3 amino acids: CASSYLGTNGIYEQYF. The CDR3 nucleotides are TGTGCCAGCAGTTATTTAGGAACGAACGGAATCTACGAGCAGTACTTC.

This chain links TRBV4-2 with TRBJ2-7; TRBD1 or TRBD2 may be the D gene (6 bases each). CDR1 LGHNA and CDR2 YNFKEQ come from the germline V gene. Trimming took off 0 bases at V and 2 bases at J, with 11 bases between the two ends. The CDR3 length is 15 residues. The CDR3 coding sequence is TGTGCCAGCAGCCAAGATAGGGGGGAGCCCTACGAGCAGTACTTC. Translating gives CASSQDRGEPYEQYF.

This clone was counted once. The gene calls are TRBV19 and TRBJ1-1; D is undetermined. This CDR3 spans 13 amino acids. The germline gives CDR1 LNHDA, CDR2 SQIVND (reference sequence). V lost 5 bases and J 1 base, leaving 8 bases between the germline ends. The CDR3 nucleotides read TGTGCCAGTAGTGCCCCACAGAACACTGAAGCTTTCTTT. Protein product: CASSAPQNTEAFF.

The chain has TRBV5-1 and TRBJ1-1; D call uncertain. The CDR3 extends over 12 amino acids. CDR1 is SGHRS, CDR2 YFSETQ, per germline. V was shortened by 0 bases and J by 5 bases, with 5 bases between the two germline ends. In nucleotides, the CDR3 is TGCGCCAGCAGCTTGGAAGGGACTGAAGCTTTCTTT. It translates to CASSLEGTEAFF.

The chain carries TRBV19 and TRBJ2-4; D uncertain. The CDR3 is 14 amino acids. CDR1 is LNHDA and CDR2 is SQIVND in the germline V gene (reference sequence). V was shortened by 6 bases and J by 2 bases, with 11 bases between the two germline ends. CDR3 sequence reads: CASRFGGSKNIQYF. CDR3 in DNA: TGTGCCAGTAGGTTTGGCGGCTCCAAAAACATTCAGTACTTC.

This clone is classed as large. The chain is built from TRBV5-6 and TRBJ2-7, with D perhaps given as TRBD1 or TRBD2 (5 bases each). The V gene's germline CDR1 is SGHDT and CDR2 YYEEEE. Trimming pared 1 base from V and 3 bases from J, leaving 14 bases between. CDR3 length: 15 amino acids. In nucleotides, the CDR3 is TGTGCCAGCAGCTTGATGGTTTTTGGGGGCTACGAGCAGTACTTC. Protein product: CASSLMVFGGYEQYF.

The chain recombines TRBV28 with TRBJ2-5; the D gene is possibly TRBD1 (5 bases). The germline V gene encodes CDR1 MDHEN and CDR2 SYDVKM. There are 14 residues in the CDR3. V was clipped by 0 bases and J by 4 bases, with 9 bases between them. In nucleotides, the CDR3 is TGTGCCAGCAGTTTATGGCAGGGATTAGAGACCCAGTACTTC. Its translation is CASSLWQGLETQYF.

The chain links TRBV7-9 to TRBJ2-5; TRBD2 matches 8 bases. The CDR3 has 15 amino acids. Looked up from germline, CDR1 is SEHNR and CDR2 is FQNEAQ (reference sequence). V lost 3 bases and J lost 4; bases outside the gene matches: 7. The CDR3 region is CASSFSVGRGETQYF. In DNA, the CDR3 is TGTGCCAGCAGCTTTTCTGTCGGGAGGGGAGAGACCCAGTACTTC. The full variable domain, rest sourced from reference TRBV7-9 and TRBJ2-5, is DTGVSQNPRHKITKRGQNVTFRCDPISEHNRLYWYRQTLGQGPEFLTYFQNEAQLEKSRLLSDRFSAERPKGSFSTLEIQRTEQGDSAMYLCASSFSVGRGETQYFGPGTRLLVL.

The rearrangement links TRBV6-1 to TRBJ2-1; TRBD1 is a possible D gene (10 bases). The CDR3 has 15 residues. The germline V gene encodes CDR1 MNHNS and CDR2 SASEGT. The V gene lost 5 bases and the J gene lost 4 bases, with 15 bases spanning the gap. CDR3 nucleotide sequence: TGTGCCAGCAGTCTAGCGGGACAGGGGTACAATGAGCAGTTCTTC. Amino acids: CASSLAGQGYNEQFF.

The gene calls are TRBV4-1 and TRBJ2-7; D might be TRBD1 (6 bases). This CDR3 has 16 amino acids. Trimming left V 2 bases short and J 7 bases short, with 21 bases between. Germline CDR1 and CDR2: MGHRA and YSYEKL. Here the CDR3 reads CASSQKGGRVRGEQYF. The CDR3 DNA reads as TGCGCCAGCAGCCAAAAAGGAGGTAGGGTGAGGGGGGAGCAGTACTTC.

V gene TRBV9 combines with J gene TRBJ2-2, with D perhaps TRBD1 or TRBD2 (6 bases each). This CDR3 has 17 residues. V lost 0 bases and J 7 bases, leaving 19 bases between the germline ends. Germline values: CDR1 SGDLS, CDR2 YYNGEE. The CDR3 DNA reads as TGTGCCAGCAGCGTAGCGGCGTACGGAAGGGGGGACGGGGAGCTGTTTTTT. It encodes CASSVAAYGRGDGELFF. Full variable domain (missing parts from reference TRBV9 and TRBJ2-2): DSGVTQTPKHLITATGQRVTLRCSPRSGDLSVYWYQQSLDQGLQFLIQYYNGEERAKGNILERFSAQQFPDLHSELNLSSLELGDSALYFCASSVAAYGRGDGELFFGEGSRLTVL.

The chain combines TRBV5-1 with TRBJ1-2; D perhaps matches TRBD1 (6 bases). CDR3 length: 14 amino acids. The V gene lost 0 bases and the J gene lost 4 bases, with 10 bases spanning the gap. The germline V gene has CDR1 SGHRS and CDR2 YFSETQ. The chain's CDR3 is CASSLEGGGYGYTF. CDR3 DNA sequence: TGCGCCAGCAGCTTGGAAGGGGGTGGCTATGGCTACACCTTC. The complete variable domain, with remaining parts taken from reference TRBV5-1 and TRBJ1-2, reads KAGVTQTPRYLIKTRGQQVTLSCSPISGHRSVSWYQQTPGQGLQFLFEYFSETQRNKGNFPGRFSGRQFSNSRSEMNVSTLELGDSALYLCASSLEGGGYGYTFGSGTRLTVV.

As to this clone: One junction end does not reproduce the germline sequence, and a read error may be involved. V gene TRBV5-1 combines with J gene TRBJ2-4, with D tentatively TRBD1 or TRBD2 (5 bases each). The germline gives CDR1 SGHRS, CDR2 YFSETQ. The CDR3 totals 12 residues. CDR3 protein: CASSLGGDVRDF. The CDR3 nucleotides read TGTGCCAGCAGCTTGGGTGGGGACGTCAGGGACTTC.

V is TRBV6-5 and J is TRBJ2-1, with D possibly matching TRBD2 (5 bases). This CDR3 is 13 amino acids long. Germline V CDR1 and CDR2: MNHEY, SVGAGI. The V end was cut by 5 bases, the J end by 8 bases, with 13 bases between. This CDR3 reads CASSTGVGDEQFF. The CDR3 DNA follows: TGTGCCAGCAGTACCGGAGTCGGGGATGAGCAGTTCTTC.

V gene TRBV6-5 combines with J gene TRBJ1-2; D is unresolved. Germline CDR1 is MNHEY and CDR2 is SVGAGI. CDR3 length equals 13 residues. The V gene lost 0 bases and the J gene lost 4 bases, with 6 bases spanning the gap. CDR3 DNA: TGTGCCAGCAGTTACTCGGCTAGCTATGGCTACACCTTC. As protein: CASSYSASYGYTF.

This clone came up a few times. The rearrangement joins TRBV5-5 to TRBJ2-1; perhaps TRBD1 as D (5 bases). There are 14 residues in the CDR3. The germline V gene encodes CDR1 SGHKS and CDR2 YYEKEE (reference sequence). Deletions cut 4 bases from V and 3 bases from J, with 11 bases between. Here the CDR3 reads CASSPPTVYNEQFF. The CDR3 DNA reads TGTGCCAGCAGCCCCCCGACAGTCTACAATGAGCAGTTCTTC.

This chain links TRBV27 with TRBJ2-7, with 9 bases identical to TRBD1. Trimming at V came to 3 bases and at J to 3 bases, leaving 9 bases not matched to a gene. The CDR3 contains 16 residues. Germline V gene lookup returns CDR1 MNHEY and CDR2 SMNVEV (reference sequence). CDR3 sequence (DNA): TGTGCCAGCAGTTTGTCTGCCGGGGACAGGGACTACGAGCAGTACTTC. Its translation: CASSLSAGDRDYEQYF.